This T cell receptor beta chain was profiled in a study of blood T cell repertoires in COVID-19. Trimming removed 4 bases at V and 8 bases at J, with 12 bases between. The CDR3 is 13 residues long. CDR1 and CDR2 from the germline V gene are GTSNPN and SVGIG (reference sequence). Using immunoSEQ multiplex PCR, the repertoire was profiled, and TCRdb retains in-frame clones only, with some absent. The sample has 70,000 to 100,000 clones; 82% are singletons. The origin of this receptor is a man aged 50 to 59 with active or convalescent COVID-19. Source material: peripheral blood. The J gene is TRBJ1-6, the V gene TRBV30; D may be TRBD1 (5 bases). The CDR3 sequence: CAWKVTVDSPLHF. Here the CDR3 DNA reads TGTGCCTGGAAGGTGACAGTTGATTCACCCCTCCACTTT.